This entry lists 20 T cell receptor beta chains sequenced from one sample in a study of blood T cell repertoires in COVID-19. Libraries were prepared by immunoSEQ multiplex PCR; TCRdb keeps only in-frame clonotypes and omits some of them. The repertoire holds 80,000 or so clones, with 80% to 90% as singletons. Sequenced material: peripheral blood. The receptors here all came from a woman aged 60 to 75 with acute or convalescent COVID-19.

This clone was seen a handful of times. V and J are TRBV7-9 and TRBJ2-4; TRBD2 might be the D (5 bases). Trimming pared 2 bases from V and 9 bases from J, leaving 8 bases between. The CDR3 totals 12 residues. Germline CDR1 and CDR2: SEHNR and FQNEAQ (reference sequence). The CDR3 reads CASSLNRGIQYF. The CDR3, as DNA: TGTGCCAGCAGCTTAAACCGGGGCATTCAGTACTTC.

CDR3 nucleotide sequence: TGTGCCAGCAGTGTCCGGGACAGGGCAAATCTTGCTGGCTACACCTTC. Translating it yields CASSVRDRANLAGYTF. The rearrangement links TRBV6-1 to TRBJ1-2; the match to TRBD1 covers 9 bases. V gave up 4 bases and J gave up 7 bases; unmatched junction bases: 13. CDR1 is MNHNS and CDR2 is SASEGT in the germline V gene. The CDR3 is made up of 16 amino acids.

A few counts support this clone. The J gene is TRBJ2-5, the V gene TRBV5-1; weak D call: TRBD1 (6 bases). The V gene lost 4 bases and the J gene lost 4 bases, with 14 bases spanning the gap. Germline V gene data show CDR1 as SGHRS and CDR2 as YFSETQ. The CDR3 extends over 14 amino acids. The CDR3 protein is CASSTSDRLETQYF. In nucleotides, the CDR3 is TGCGCCAGCAGCACCTCTGACAGGTTAGAGACCCAGTACTTC.

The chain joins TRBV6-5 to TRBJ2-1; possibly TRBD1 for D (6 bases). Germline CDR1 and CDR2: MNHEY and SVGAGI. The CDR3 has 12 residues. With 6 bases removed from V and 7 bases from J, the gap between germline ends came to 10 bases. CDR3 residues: CASSVTGNEQFF. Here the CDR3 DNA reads TGTGCCAGCAGCGTGACAGGTAATGAGCAGTTCTTC.

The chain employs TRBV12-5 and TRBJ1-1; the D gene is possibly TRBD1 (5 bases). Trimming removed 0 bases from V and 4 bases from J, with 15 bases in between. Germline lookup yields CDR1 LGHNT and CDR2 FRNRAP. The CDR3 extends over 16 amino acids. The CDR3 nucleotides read TGTGCTAGTGGTTTGGTACGTCAGGGTTTAAGCACTGAAGCTTTCTTT. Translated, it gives CASGLVRQGLSTEAFF.

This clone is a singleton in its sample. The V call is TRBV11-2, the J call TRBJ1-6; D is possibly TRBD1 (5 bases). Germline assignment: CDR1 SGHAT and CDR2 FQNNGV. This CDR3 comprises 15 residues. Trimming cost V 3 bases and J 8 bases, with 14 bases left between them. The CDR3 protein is CASSFLTGQDSPLHF. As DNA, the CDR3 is TGTGCCAGCAGCTTCCTAACAGGTCAAGATTCACCCCTCCACTTT.

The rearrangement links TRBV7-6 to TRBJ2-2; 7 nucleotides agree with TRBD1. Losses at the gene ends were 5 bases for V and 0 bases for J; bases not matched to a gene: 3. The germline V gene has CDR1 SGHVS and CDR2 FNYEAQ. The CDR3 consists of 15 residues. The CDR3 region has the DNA TGTGCCAGCAGCAGGGGACAGCCGAACACCGGGGAGCTGTTTTTT. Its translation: CASSRGQPNTGELFF. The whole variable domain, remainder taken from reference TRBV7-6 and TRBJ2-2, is GAGVSQSPRYKVTKRGQDVALRCDPISGHVSLYWYRQALGQGPEFLTYFNYEAQQDKSGLPNDRFSAERPEGSISTLTIQRTEQRDSAMYRCASSRGQPNTGELFFGEGSRLTVL.

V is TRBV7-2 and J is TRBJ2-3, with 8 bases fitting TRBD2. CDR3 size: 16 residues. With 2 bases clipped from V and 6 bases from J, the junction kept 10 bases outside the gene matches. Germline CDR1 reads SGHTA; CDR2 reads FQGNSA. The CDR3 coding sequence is TGTGCCAGCAGCTTATACCTCGGGGGGGGCAAGGATACGCAGTATTTT. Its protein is CASSLYLGGGKDTQYF.

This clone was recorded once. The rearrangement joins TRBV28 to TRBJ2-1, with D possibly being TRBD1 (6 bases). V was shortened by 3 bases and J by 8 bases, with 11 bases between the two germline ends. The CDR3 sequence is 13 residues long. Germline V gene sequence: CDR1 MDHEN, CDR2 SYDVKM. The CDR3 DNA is TGTGCCAGCAGTTTGCTACAGGGTTATGAGCAGTTCTTC. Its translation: CASSLLQGYEQFF.

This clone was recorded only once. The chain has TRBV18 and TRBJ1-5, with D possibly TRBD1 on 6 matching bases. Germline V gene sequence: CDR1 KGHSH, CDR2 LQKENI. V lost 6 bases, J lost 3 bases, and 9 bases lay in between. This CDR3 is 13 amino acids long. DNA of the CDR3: TGTGCCAGCTCTTGGACAGACAATCAGCCCCAGCATTTT. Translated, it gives CASSWTDNQPQHF.

The CDR3 spells CASSSLGTGADTEAFF. The CDR3 nucleotides read TGTGCCAGCAGTTCTTTAGGTACAGGGGCCGACACTGAAGCTTTCTTT. This chain joins TRBV27 and TRBJ1-1, with TRBD1 matching 7 bases. Per the germline V gene, CDR1 is MNHEY and CDR2 is SMNVEV (reference sequence). The CDR3 length is 16 residues. The V segment lost 4 bases and the J segment 3 bases; nucleotides outside the gene matches: 11.

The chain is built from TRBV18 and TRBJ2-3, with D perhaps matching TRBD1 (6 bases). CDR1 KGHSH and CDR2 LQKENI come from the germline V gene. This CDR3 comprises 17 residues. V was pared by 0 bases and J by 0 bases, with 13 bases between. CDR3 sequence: CASSPPLQGPSTDTQYF. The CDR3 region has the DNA TGTGCCAGCTCACCACCTTTACAGGGTCCCAGCACAGATACGCAGTATTTT.

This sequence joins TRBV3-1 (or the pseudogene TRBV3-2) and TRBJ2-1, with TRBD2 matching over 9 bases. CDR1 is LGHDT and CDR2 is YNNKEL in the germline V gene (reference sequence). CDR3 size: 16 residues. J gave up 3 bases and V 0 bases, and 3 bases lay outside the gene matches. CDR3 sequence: CASSQDLAGDYNEQFF. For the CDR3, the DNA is TGTGCCAGCAGCCAAGATTTAGCGGGGGACTACAATGAGCAGTTCTTC.

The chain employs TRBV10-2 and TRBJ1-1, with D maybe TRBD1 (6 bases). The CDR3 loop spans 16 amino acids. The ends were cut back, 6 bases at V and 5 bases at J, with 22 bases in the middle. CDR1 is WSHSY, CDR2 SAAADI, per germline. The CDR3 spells CASRGGAGGGGTEAFF. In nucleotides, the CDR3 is TGCGCCAGCAGGGGGGGGGCAGGTGGCGGGGGAACTGAAGCTTTCTTT.

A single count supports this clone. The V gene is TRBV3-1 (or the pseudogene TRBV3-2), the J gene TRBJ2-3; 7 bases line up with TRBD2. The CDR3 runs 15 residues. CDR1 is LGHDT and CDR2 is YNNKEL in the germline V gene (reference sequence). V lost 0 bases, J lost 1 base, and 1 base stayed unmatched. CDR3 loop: CASSQDAGGTDTQYF. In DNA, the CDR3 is TGTGCCAGCAGCCAAGATGCGGGGGGCACAGATACGCAGTATTTT.

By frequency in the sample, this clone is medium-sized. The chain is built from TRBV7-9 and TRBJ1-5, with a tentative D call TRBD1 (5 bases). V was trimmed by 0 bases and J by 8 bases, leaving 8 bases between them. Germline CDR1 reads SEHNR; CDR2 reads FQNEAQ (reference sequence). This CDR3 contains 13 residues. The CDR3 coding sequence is TGTGCCAGCAGCTTAGCGGCAGGGAAGCCCCAGCATTTT. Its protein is CASSLAAGKPQHF. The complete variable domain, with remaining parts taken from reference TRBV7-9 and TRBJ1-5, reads DTGVSQNPRHKITKRGQNVTFRCDPISEHNRLYWYRQTLGQGPEFLTYFQNEAQLEKSRLLSDRFSAERPKGSFSTLEIQRTEQGDSAMYLCASSLAAGKPQHFGDGTRLSIL.

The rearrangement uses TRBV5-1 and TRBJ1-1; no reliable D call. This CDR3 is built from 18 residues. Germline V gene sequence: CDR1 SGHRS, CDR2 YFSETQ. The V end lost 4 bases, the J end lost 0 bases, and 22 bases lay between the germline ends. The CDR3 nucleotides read TGCGCCAGCAGCCCAGGATCGAGACAAAGATCCATGAACACTGAAGCTTTCTTT. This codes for CASSPGSRQRSMNTEAFF.

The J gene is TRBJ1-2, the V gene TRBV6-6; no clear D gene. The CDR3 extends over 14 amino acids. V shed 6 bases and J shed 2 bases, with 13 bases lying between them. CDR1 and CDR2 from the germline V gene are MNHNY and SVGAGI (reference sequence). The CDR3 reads CASRRQEANYGYTF. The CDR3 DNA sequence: TGTGCCAGCAGGCGACAAGAAGCCAACTATGGCTACACCTTC.

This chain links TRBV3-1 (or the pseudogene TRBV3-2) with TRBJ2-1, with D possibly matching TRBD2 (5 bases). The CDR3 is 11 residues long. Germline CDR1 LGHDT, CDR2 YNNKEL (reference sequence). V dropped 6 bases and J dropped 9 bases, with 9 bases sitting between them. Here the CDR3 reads CASSRRGEQFF. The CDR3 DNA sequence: TGTGCCAGCAGTCGACGGGGTGAGCAGTTCTTC.

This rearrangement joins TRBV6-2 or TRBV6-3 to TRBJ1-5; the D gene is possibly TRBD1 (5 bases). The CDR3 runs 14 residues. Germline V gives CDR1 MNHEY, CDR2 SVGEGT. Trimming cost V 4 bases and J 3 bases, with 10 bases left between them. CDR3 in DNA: TGTGCCAGCAGTTTTCAGGGATTCAATCAGCCCCAGCATTTT. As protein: CASSFQGFNQPQHF.